This T cell receptor beta chain comes out of a study of long-term antiretroviral therapy in people with HIV. Every specimen held between roughly 1-11 million cryopreserved PBMC. These were thawed and washed before DNA extraction. Researchers ran immunoSEQ v3.0 at survey level. The assay was immunoSEQ multiplex PCR, and TCRdb's table has in-frame clones only and misses some. The table shows tens of thousands of clones, with 65% to 85% occurring only once. The CDR3 consists of 18 residues. The ends were cut back, 1 base at V and 3 bases at J, with 22 bases in the middle. CDR1 KGHSH and CDR2 LQKENI come from the germline V gene. Worth noting for this clone: The antigen is unknown.

Study outcomes and limitations: Clones with expansion before ART led the repertoire at all time points.

The sequence was collected from a man aged 30-40 years with HIV. The specimen comprised unsorted PBMCs, sampled 2.7 to 2.8 years after starting antiretroviral therapy. The chain recombines TRBV18 with TRBJ2-7; D perhaps matches TRBD2 (5 bases). DNA of the CDR3: TGTGCCAGCTCACCACTTCCCCCCCATCGACTAACTGACTACGAGCAGTACTTC. Residues: CASSPLPPHRLTDYEQYF. The full variable domain, with the rest looked up from reference TRBV18 and TRBJ2-7, is NAGVMQNPRHLVRRRGQEARLRCSPMKGHSHVYWYRQLPEEGLKFMVYLQKENIIDESGMPKERFSAEFPKEGPSILRIQQVVRGDSAAYFCASSPLPPHRLTDYEQYFGPGTRLTVT.